Each of the 32 T cell receptor beta chains below was sequenced from the same sample in a study of cytomegalovirus exposure and HLA in healthy donors. The primer mix had 60 Vbeta and 13 Jbeta primers. The method was immunoSEQ multiplex PCR; TCRdb's version includes in-frame clones alone and lacks a portion of them. The sample includes 110,000 to 150,000 clones, 65% to 80% of them seen just once. Sequenced input: PBMCs. These receptors all stem from a man aged 30-40 years in good health and CMV-seronegative.

This clone was picked up one time. The chain is built from TRBV30 and TRBJ1-2, with D hard to call. V was cut by 4 bases and J by 7 bases, with 10 bases left in between. The CDR3 runs 11 residues. Germline CDR1 reads GTSNPN; CDR2 reads SVGIG (reference sequence). CDR3 bases: TGTGCCTGGAAAGCGGTGGGTGGCTACACCTTC. Its translation is CAWKAVGGYTF.

J is TRBJ2-1 and V is TRBV19; 8 bases line up with TRBD2. Germline loops: CDR1 LNHDA, CDR2 SQIVND (reference sequence). Trimming removed 5 bases from V and 2 bases from J; junction bases left unmatched: 14. CDR3 length equals 18 residues. The CDR3: CASSSNPPSGRTYNEQFF. The CDR3 DNA reads as TGTGCCAGTAGTTCAAACCCCCCGAGCGGGAGAACCTACAATGAGCAGTTCTTC.

The V call is TRBV18, the J call TRBJ2-7, with D possibly matching TRBD2 (5 bases). CDR3 length: 14 residues. Germline lookup yields CDR1 KGHSH and CDR2 LQKENI. V was pared by 5 bases and J by 4 bases, with 15 bases between. The DNA of the CDR3 is TGTGCCAGCTCATACCCGGGAAATCGGTACGAGCAGTACTTC. Residues: CASSYPGNRYEQYF.

The genes are TRBV10-2 and TRBJ2-1; 12 bases fit TRBD2. Trimming removed 7 bases from V and 6 bases from J; junction bases left unmatched: 7. This CDR3 is built from 15 residues. In germline, CDR1 is WSHSY, CDR2 SAAADI. The CDR3 is CASTPSGRGGNEQFF. As DNA, the CDR3 is TGCGCCAGCACTCCTAGCGGGAGGGGTGGCAATGAGCAGTTCTTC.

The gene calls are TRBV5-4 and TRBJ1-1; D is possibly TRBD1 (6 bases). V was clipped by 4 bases and J by 4 bases, with 11 bases between them. The CDR3 spans 13 residues. CDR1 and CDR2 from the germline V gene are SGHNT and YYREEE (reference sequence). CDR3 coding DNA: TGTGCCAGCAGCGCGGACAGCAGCACTGAAGCTTTCTTT. It codes for CASSADSSTEAFF.

The CDR3 loop reads CASRRVHSGNTIYF. Written as DNA, the CDR3 is TGTGCCAGCCGCCGGGTTCACTCTGGAAACACCATATATTTT. The chain couples TRBV6-5 to TRBJ1-3; no firm D call. V shed 8 bases and J shed 0 bases, with 11 bases lying between them. The CDR3 covers 14 residues. Germline V CDR1 and CDR2: MNHEY, SVGAGI.

The rearrangement links TRBV9 to TRBJ1-2; D is possibly TRBD1 (5 bases). From germline, CDR1 is SGDLS and CDR2 YYNGEE. The CDR3 totals 14 residues. The V and J ends lost 0 bases and 5 bases respectively, with 11 bases between them. CDR3 sequence reads: CASSVVGGGYGYTF. CDR3 in DNA: TGTGCCAGCAGCGTAGTGGGGGGGGGATATGGCTACACCTTC.

J is TRBJ1-1 and V is TRBV30; the match to TRBD1 covers 8 bases. Germline-derived CDR1 and CDR2 are GTSNPN and SVGIG (reference sequence). The CDR3 is made up of 15 amino acids. Trimming at V came to 1 base and at J to 1 base, leaving 5 bases not matched to a gene. For the CDR3, the DNA is TGTGCCTGGAGTGGAGACGGGACAGGGAACACTGAAGCTTTCTTT. Protein sequence: CAWSGDGTGNTEAFF.

The table lists this clone with a few counts. This sequence joins TRBV2 and TRBJ1-5; 8 nucleotides align to TRBD1. The V gene end was trimmed by 6 bases and the J gene end by 7 bases; junction bases not matched to a gene: 8. The CDR3 has 14 amino acids. The germline V gene has CDR1 SNHLY and CDR2 FYNNEI. The CDR3 region is CASRDRAAGQPQHF. In nucleotides, the CDR3 is TGTGCCAGCAGGGACAGGGCCGCCGGGCAGCCCCAGCATTTT.

The chain carries TRBV19 and TRBJ1-1; D unresolved. The V gene's germline CDR1 is LNHDA and CDR2 SQIVND (reference sequence). The length of the CDR3 is 15 residues. Trimming left V 1 base short and J 1 base short, with 10 bases between. CDR3 sequence reads: CASSIGLGENTEAFF. The CDR3 nucleotides read TGTGCCAGTAGTATAGGGCTGGGAGAGAACACTGAAGCTTTCTTT.

This clone has more than one count but fewer than ten. CDR3 sequence reads: CASSETITGTIRTDTQYF. CDR3 in DNA: TGTGCCAGCAGCGAGACCATTACAGGGACGATCCGCACAGATACGCAGTATTTT. J is TRBJ2-3 and V is TRBV28; possibly TRBD1 for D (6 bases). The V gene lost 6 bases and the J gene lost 1 base, with 23 bases spanning the gap. Germline CDR1 is MDHEN and CDR2 is SYDVKM. CDR3 length: 18 amino acids.

V and J are TRBV6-5 and TRBJ2-1, with a possible D match to TRBD2 (6 bases). Between the trimmed V and J ends, which lost 6 bases and 8 bases, there was a span of 11 bases. Germline V CDR1 and CDR2: MNHEY, SVGAGI. This CDR3 contains 12 residues. CDR3 residues: CASSRLGYEQFF. The CDR3 DNA reads TGTGCCAGCAGCCGACTAGGGTATGAGCAGTTCTTC.

The chain couples TRBV5-1 to TRBJ1-2; 9 bases match TRBD1. CDR1 SGHRS and CDR2 YFSETQ come from the germline V gene. CDR3 size: 18 residues. The ends lost 0 bases at V and 2 bases at J; junction bases unmatched: 11. CDR3 loop: CASSLALGTGKLNYGYTF. The CDR3 DNA sequence: TGCGCCAGCAGCTTGGCGTTGGGGACAGGGAAGCTGAACTATGGCTACACCTTC.

This clone appeared once. This chain connects TRBV13 to TRBJ2-2, with D possibly matching TRBD1 (6 bases). Trimming took off 5 bases at V and 6 bases at J, with 10 bases between the two ends. The CDR3 spans 13 residues. Germline V CDR1 and CDR2: PRHDT, FYEKMQ (reference sequence). As DNA, the CDR3 is TGTGCCAGCAGCCCGTGGACAGCCGGGGAGCTGTTTTTT. It specifies CASSPWTAGELFF.

V usage is TRBV11-3 and J usage is TRBJ2-6, with D possibly being TRBD1 (5 bases). The germline gives CDR1 SGHNT, CDR2 YENEEA. This CDR3 spans 15 amino acids. Deletions cut 2 bases from V and 2 bases from J, with 7 bases between. The CDR3 sequence: CASSLPGTGANVLTF. CDR3 in DNA: TGTGCCAGCAGCTTACCAGGGACTGGGGCCAACGTCCTGACTTTC. The variable domain in full, with the rest retrieved from reference TRBV11-3 and TRBJ2-6, is EAGVVQSPRYKIIEKKQPVAFWCNPISGHNTLYWYLQNLGQGPELLIRYENEEAVDDSQLPKDRFSAERLKGVDSTLKIQPAELGDSAVYLCASSLPGTGANVLTFGAGSRLTVL.

The V gene is TRBV14, the J gene TRBJ1-2, with D possibly being TRBD1 (6 bases). Germline loops: CDR1 SGHDN, CDR2 FVKESK. Trimming removed 4 bases from V and 4 bases from J, with 10 bases in between. The CDR3 length is 13 residues. The CDR3 here is CASSPGQRYGYTF. Here the CDR3 DNA reads TGTGCCAGCAGCCCGGGACAACGCTATGGCTACACCTTC.

This chain connects TRBV7-9 to TRBJ2-7; 7 nucleotides line up with TRBD2. J was trimmed by 3 bases and V by 6 bases; bases with no gene match: 11. There are 15 residues in the CDR3. Germline V gene sequence: CDR1 SEHNR, CDR2 FQNEAQ (reference sequence). The CDR3 DNA reads TGTGCCAGCAGTTCGGGTATAAGCGGGATCTACGAGCAGTACTTC. Amino acid sequence: CASSSGISGIYEQYF.

The rearrangement uses TRBV28 and TRBJ2-3, with D uncertain. Trimming left V 4 bases short and J 0 bases short, with 5 bases between. This CDR3 region has 13 residues. Germline V gene data show CDR1 as MDHEN and CDR2 as SYDVKM. This CDR3 reads CASSSHSTDTQYF. In nucleotides, the CDR3 is TGTGCCAGCAGTTCACACAGCACAGATACGCAGTATTTT. Based on the CDR3 plus reference TRBV28 and TRBJ2-3, the full variable domain is DVKVTQSSRYLVKRTGEKVFLECVQDMDHENMFWYRQDPGLGLRLIYFSYDVKMKEKGDIPEGYSVSREKKERFSLILESASTNQTSMYLCASSSHSTDTQYFGPGTRLTVL.

This chain connects TRBV11-3 to TRBJ1-6; 7 bases line up with TRBD1. The CDR3 runs 15 residues. Trimming at V came to 5 bases and at J to 10 bases, leaving 11 bases not matched to a gene. CDR1 and CDR2 (germline): SGHNT, YENEEA. The CDR3 is CASSQGEGRGSPLHF. Here the CDR3 DNA reads TGTGCCAGCAGCCAGGGGGAAGGAAGAGGCTCACCCCTCCACTTT.

This clone was counted only a few times. The V gene is TRBV25-1, the J gene TRBJ1-5, with a possible D match to TRBD1 (5 bases). Germline loops: CDR1 MGHDK, CDR2 SYGVNS. Deletions cut 6 bases from V and 7 bases from J, with 10 bases between. This CDR3 has 12 residues. Written as DNA, the CDR3 is TGTGCCAGCAGGGGGAAGGGGCAGCCCCAGCATTTT. Protein product: CASRGKGQPQHF.

Only one count was recorded for this clone. The CDR3 protein is CASRSYNNQPQHF. DNA for the CDR3: TGTGCCAGCAGGTCTTATAACAATCAGCCCCAGCATTTT. V is TRBV28 and J is TRBJ1-5, with D unresolved. V dropped 6 bases and J dropped 3 bases, with 9 bases sitting between them. This CDR3 has 13 residues. Germline V gene sequence: CDR1 MDHEN, CDR2 SYDVKM.

Only a few counts were recorded for this clone. The rearrangement links TRBV5-4 to TRBJ2-7; 14 nucleotides agree with TRBD2. This CDR3 has 17 amino acids. Trimming took 4 bases from V and 3 from J; bases not matched to a gene: 9. In germline, CDR1 is SGHNT, CDR2 YYREEE (reference sequence). CDR3 sequence (DNA): TGTGCCAGCAGCAGGGGACTAGCGGGAGAAAGGTACTACGAGCAGTACTTC. This gives the protein CASSRGLAGERYYEQYF. Full variable domain (outside the CDR3, taken from reference TRBV5-4 and TRBJ2-7): ETGVTQSPTHLIKTRGQQVTLRCSSQSGHNTVSWYQQALGQGPQFIFQYYREEENGRGNFPPRFSGLQFPNYSSELNVNALELDDSALYLCASSRGLAGERYYEQYFGPGTRLTVT.

This clone was seen more than once but under ten times. The V and J genes are TRBV5-1 and TRBJ1-4, with D perhaps matching TRBD1 (6 bases). V lost 4 bases and J 3 bases, leaving 19 bases between the germline ends. CDR1 and CDR2 from the germline V gene are SGHRS and YFSETQ. This CDR3 has 17 residues. CDR3 loop: CASSQGQGFASNEKLFF. CDR3 DNA sequence: TGCGCCAGCAGCCAGGGGCAGGGGTTTGCATCTAATGAAAAACTGTTTTTT.

Here the CDR3 reads CASRNDRDGYGYTF. For the CDR3, the DNA is TGTGCCAGCAGGAACGACAGGGATGGCTATGGCTACACCTTC. V gene TRBV2 combines with J gene TRBJ1-2; 7 bases agree with TRBD1. The germline V gene has CDR1 SNHLY and CDR2 FYNNEI. The CDR3 sequence is 14 residues long. The V segment lost 6 bases and the J segment 4 bases; nucleotides outside the gene matches: 8.

The chain recombines TRBV6-1 with TRBJ2-7, with D possibly TRBD2 on 5 matching bases. The CDR3 totals 14 residues. Looked up from germline, CDR1 is MNHNS and CDR2 is SASEGT. Trimming shortened V by 5 bases and J by 0 bases, and 11 bases separated the two germline ends. CDR3 bases: TGTGCCAGCAGTCGCGGGTGGAGCTCCTACGAGCAGTACTTC. This encodes CASSRGWSSYEQYF.

This chain connects TRBV6-1 to TRBJ1-5, with D possibly being TRBD1 (6 bases). Germline CDR1 is MNHNS and CDR2 is SASEGT. The CDR3 runs 13 residues. Deletions cut 8 bases from V and 7 bases from J, with 15 bases between. The CDR3 DNA is TGTGCCAGCGAGGGGGATGTCCGGCAGCCCCAGCATTTT. Its protein product is CASEGDVRQPQHF.

V and J are TRBV6-5 and TRBJ2-7, with 8 bases fitting TRBD2. CDR3 length equals 14 residues. Per the germline V gene, CDR1 is MNHEY and CDR2 is SVGAGI. J gave up 7 bases and V 4 bases, and 9 bases lay outside the gene matches. CDR3 sequence (DNA): TGTGCCAGCAGTTCTCGGCGGGGGGCGTGGGAGCAGTACTTC. Its translation is CASSSRRGAWEQYF.

This clone was counted only a few times. At one of its ends the junction is not consistent with the germline gene, which may arise from a read error. J is TRBJ2-3 and V is TRBV11-2; 8 bases match TRBD1. The CDR3 totals 14 residues. Per germline, CDR1 SGHAT and CDR2 FQNNGV. CDR3 bases: TGTGCCAGCAGCCCGGGACAAGGGACAGGTACGCAGTATTTT. Amino acids: CASSPGQGTGTQYF.

This clone was counted a single time. The V gene is TRBV11-3, the J gene TRBJ2-7, with TRBD2 matching 15 bases. Germline assignment: CDR1 SGHNT and CDR2 YENEEA. J gave up 6 bases and V 5 bases, and 2 bases lay outside the gene matches. The CDR3 length is 14 residues. Here the CDR3 DNA reads TGTGCCAGCAGCCGGGGACTAGCGGGAGGCGAGCAGTACTTC. Residues: CASSRGLAGGEQYF.

The chain is built from TRBV28 and TRBJ1-2, with D tentatively TRBD1 (5 bases). Trimming shortened V by 0 bases and J by 8 bases, and 19 bases separated the two germline ends. CDR3 length: 16 amino acids. From germline, CDR1 is MDHEN and CDR2 SYDVKM. In nucleotides, the CDR3 is TGTGCCAGCAGTTTATGGGGCTGGGGGGGACTCGGCGGCTACACCTTC. Its translation: CASSLWGWGGLGGYTF.

The rearrangement joins TRBV5-1 to TRBJ1-1, with a possible D match to TRBD1 (5 bases). The ends were cut back, 4 bases at V and 5 bases at J, with 12 bases in the middle. Germline V lookup: CDR1 SGHRS, CDR2 YFSETQ. The CDR3 has 13 amino acids. The CDR3 loop is CASSRLGGTEAFF. DNA for the CDR3: TGCGCCAGCAGCCGATTGGGGGGGACTGAAGCTTTCTTT.

The chain employs TRBV11-2 and TRBJ1-6; TRBD1 is a possible D gene (5 bases). This CDR3 has 14 residues. CDR1 and CDR2 from the germline V gene are SGHAT and FQNNGV. V was pared by 2 bases and J by 6 bases, with 8 bases between. This CDR3 reads CASSLPGPNSPLHF. The DNA for the CDR3 is TGTGCCAGCAGCTTACCAGGGCCTAATTCACCCCTCCACTTT.